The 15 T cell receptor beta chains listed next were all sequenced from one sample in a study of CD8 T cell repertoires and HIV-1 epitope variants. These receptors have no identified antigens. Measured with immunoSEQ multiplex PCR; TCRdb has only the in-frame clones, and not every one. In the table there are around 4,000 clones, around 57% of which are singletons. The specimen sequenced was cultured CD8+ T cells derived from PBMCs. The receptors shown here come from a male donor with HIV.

The DNA for the CDR3 is TGTGCCAGCAGCCAATCCCGGGACAGGCGTACCTACGAGCAGTACTTC. Protein sequence: CASSQSRDRRTYEQYF. The V gene is TRBV28, the J gene TRBJ2-7; TRBD1 aligns across 8 bases. This CDR3 region has 16 residues. CDR1 and CDR2 from the germline V gene are MDHEN and SYDVKM. Trimming cost V 6 bases and J 2 bases; bases outside gene matches: 12.

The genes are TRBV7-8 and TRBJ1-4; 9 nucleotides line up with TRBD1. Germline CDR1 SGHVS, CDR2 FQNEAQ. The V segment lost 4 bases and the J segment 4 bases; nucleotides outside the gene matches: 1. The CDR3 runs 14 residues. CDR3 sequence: CASSSTGGNEKLFF. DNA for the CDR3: TGTGCCAGCAGCTCGACAGGGGGTAATGAAAAACTGTTTTTT.

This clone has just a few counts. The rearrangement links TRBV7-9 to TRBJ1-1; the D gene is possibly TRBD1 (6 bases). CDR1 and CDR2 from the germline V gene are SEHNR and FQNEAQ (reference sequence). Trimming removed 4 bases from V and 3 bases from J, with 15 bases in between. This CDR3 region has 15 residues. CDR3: CASSSGEKAYTEAFF. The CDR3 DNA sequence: TGTGCCAGCAGCTCAGGGGAGAAAGCGTACACTGAAGCTTTCTTT.

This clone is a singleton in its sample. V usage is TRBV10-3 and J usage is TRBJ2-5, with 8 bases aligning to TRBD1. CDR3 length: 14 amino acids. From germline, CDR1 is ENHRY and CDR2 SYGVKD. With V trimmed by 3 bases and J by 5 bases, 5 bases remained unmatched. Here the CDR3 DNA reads TGTGCCATCAGTGACCAGGGGGCTTGGGAGACCCAGTACTTC. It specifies CAISDQGAWETQYF.

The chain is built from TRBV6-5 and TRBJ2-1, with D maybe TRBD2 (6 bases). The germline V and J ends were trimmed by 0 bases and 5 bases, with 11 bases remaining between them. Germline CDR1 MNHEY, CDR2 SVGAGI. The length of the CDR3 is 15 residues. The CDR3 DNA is TGTGCCAGCAGTTACTCGGCGGGGTCTGACAATGAGCAGTTCTTC. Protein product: CASSYSAGSDNEQFF.

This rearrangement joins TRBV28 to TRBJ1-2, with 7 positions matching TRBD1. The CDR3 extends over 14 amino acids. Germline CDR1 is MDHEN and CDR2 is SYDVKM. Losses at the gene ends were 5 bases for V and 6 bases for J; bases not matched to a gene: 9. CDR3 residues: CASSDFGTVNGYTF. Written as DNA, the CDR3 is TGTGCCAGCAGTGACTTTGGGACAGTAAATGGCTACACCTTC.

The CDR3 reads CASSLGASGTYEQYF. Written as DNA, the CDR3 is TGTGCCAGCAGCTTAGGGGCTAGCGGTACCTACGAGCAGTACTTC. This chain uses TRBV7-9 with TRBJ2-7; TRBD2 matches 7 bases. There are 15 residues in the CDR3. Unmatched junction bases numbered 5, after V lost 1 base and J lost 2 bases. The V gene's germline CDR1 is SEHNR and CDR2 FQNEAQ (reference sequence).

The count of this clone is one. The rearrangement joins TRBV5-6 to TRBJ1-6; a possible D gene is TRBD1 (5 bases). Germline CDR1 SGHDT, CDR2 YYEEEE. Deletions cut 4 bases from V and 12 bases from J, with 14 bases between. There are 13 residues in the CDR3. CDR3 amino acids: CASSGTDSRPLHF. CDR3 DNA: TGTGCCAGCAGCGGGACCGACAGTCGACCCCTCCACTTT.

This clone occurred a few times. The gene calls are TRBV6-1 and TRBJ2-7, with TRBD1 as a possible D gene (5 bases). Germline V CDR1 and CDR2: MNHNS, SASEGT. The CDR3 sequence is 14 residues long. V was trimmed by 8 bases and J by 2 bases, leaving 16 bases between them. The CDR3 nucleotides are TGTGCCAGCCATAACACACAGGTTACCTACGAGCAGTACTTC. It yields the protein CASHNTQVTYEQYF.

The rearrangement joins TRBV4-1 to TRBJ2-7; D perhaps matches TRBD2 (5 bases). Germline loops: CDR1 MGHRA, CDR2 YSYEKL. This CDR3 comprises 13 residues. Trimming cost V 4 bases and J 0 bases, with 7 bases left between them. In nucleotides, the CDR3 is TGCGCCAGCAGCCGAGAGGGCTCCTACGAGCAGTACTTC. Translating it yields CASSREGSYEQYF.

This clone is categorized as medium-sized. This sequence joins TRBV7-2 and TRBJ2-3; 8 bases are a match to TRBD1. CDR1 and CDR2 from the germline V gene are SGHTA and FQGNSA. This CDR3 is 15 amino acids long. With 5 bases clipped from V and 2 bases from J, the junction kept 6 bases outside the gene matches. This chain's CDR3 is CASSPGQGNTDTQYF. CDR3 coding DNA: TGTGCCAGCAGCCCAGGACAGGGCAACACAGATACGCAGTATTTT.

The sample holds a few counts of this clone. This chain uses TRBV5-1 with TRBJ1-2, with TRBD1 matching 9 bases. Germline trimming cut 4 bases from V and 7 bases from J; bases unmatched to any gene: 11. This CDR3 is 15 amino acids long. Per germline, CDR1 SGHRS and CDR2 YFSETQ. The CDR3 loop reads CASSPGQGGFGGYTF. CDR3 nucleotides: TGCGCCAGCAGCCCGGGACAGGGAGGTTTTGGTGGCTACACCTTC.

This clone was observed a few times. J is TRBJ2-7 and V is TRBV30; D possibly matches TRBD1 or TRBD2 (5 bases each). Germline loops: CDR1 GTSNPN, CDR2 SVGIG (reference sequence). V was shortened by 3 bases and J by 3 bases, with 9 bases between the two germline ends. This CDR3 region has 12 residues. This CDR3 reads CAWSGDGYEQYF. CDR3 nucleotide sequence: TGTGCCTGGAGCGGGGACGGCTACGAGCAGTACTTC. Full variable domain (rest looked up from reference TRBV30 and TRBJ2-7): SQTIHQWPATLVQPVGSPLSLECTVEGTSNPNLYWYRQAAGRGLQLLFYSVGIGQISSEVPQNLSASRPQDRQFILSSKKLLLSDSGFYLCAWSGDGYEQYFGPGTRLTVT.

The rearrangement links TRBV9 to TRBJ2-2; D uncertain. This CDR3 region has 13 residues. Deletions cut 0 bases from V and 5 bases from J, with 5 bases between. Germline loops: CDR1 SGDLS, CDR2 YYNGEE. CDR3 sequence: CASSVGITGELFF. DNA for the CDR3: TGTGCCAGCAGCGTAGGAATTACCGGGGAGCTGTTTTTT.

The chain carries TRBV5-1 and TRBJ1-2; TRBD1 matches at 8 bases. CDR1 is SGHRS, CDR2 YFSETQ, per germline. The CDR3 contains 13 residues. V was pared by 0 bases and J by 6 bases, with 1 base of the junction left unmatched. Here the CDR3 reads CASSLATGDGYTF. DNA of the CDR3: TGCGCCAGCAGCTTGGCGACAGGGGATGGCTACACCTTC.